Listed here are 10 T cell receptor beta chains from one sample, sequenced in a study of blood T cells in healthy people across ages. Primed by a sample-barcoded 5' primer and a J-beta primer mix, a second PCR proceeded for about 6 to 12 cycles. TCRdb reprocessed the 5' RACE reads via MiXCR and lists one record per CDR3 protein. The sample yields some 800,000 distinct CDR3 sequences, just under 25% seen once. The data were also submitted as part of a second study, on T cells of mothers and their children.

Source material: blood. Receptor source: a boy aged 5-17 years in good health.

V and J are TRBV9 and TRBJ2-1; 9 nucleotides agree with TRBD1. Unmatched junction bases numbered 8, after V lost 3 bases and J lost 7 bases. The CDR3 has 15 residues. From germline, CDR1 is SGDLS and CDR2 YYNGEE. The CDR3 nucleotides are TGTGCCAGCAGCGCACCCGGGACAGGGTCGAATGAGCAGTTCTTC. This sequence encodes CASSAPGTGSNEQFF.

The rearrangement links TRBV5-1 to TRBJ2-2, with D possibly matching TRBD1 (6 bases). CDR3 length: 16 residues. Germline V gives CDR1 SGHRS, CDR2 YFSETQ. Trimming took off 4 bases at V and 5 bases at J, with 18 bases between the two ends. For the CDR3, the DNA is TGCGCCAGCAGCCTTACGACAGGATCACAAACCGGGGAGCTGTTTTTT. Residues: CASSLTTGSQTGELFF.

This clonotype was detected only a few times. This chain uses TRBV20-1 with TRBJ1-1; perhaps TRBD1 as D (5 bases). Germline V gives CDR1 DFQATT, CDR2 SNEGSKA (reference sequence). The length of the CDR3 is 12 residues. Trimming shortened V by 5 bases and J by 4 bases, and 11 bases separated the two germline ends. CDR3 region: CSASGGGTEAFF. DNA of the CDR3: TGCAGTGCTTCCGGGGGTGGCACTGAAGCTTTCTTT.

CDR3 sequence reads: CASSLGGHSTEAFF. Here the CDR3 DNA reads TGTGCCAGCAGTTTAGGGGGACATTCCACTGAAGCTTTCTTT. This chain connects TRBV27 to TRBJ1-1; possibly TRBD1 for D (6 bases). The germline gives CDR1 MNHEY, CDR2 SMNVEV (reference sequence). This CDR3 region has 14 residues. The V gene lost 2 bases and the J gene lost 4 bases, with 11 bases spanning the gap.

This clonotype has more than one count but fewer than ten. The chain employs TRBV29-1 and TRBJ1-2, with TRBD1 matching 7 bases. J was trimmed by 9 bases and V by 7 bases; bases with no gene match: 8. Germline CDR1 and CDR2: SQVTM and ANQGSEA. This CDR3 contains 11 residues. CDR3 protein: CSDLAGGSYTF. The CDR3 DNA follows: TGCAGCGATTTAGCAGGGGGTAGCTACACCTTC.

This clonotype turned up a few times. This rearrangement joins TRBV20-1 to TRBJ1-5; possible D gene TRBD1, 6 bases. Germline-derived CDR1 and CDR2 are DFQATT and SNEGSKA (reference sequence). The V gene lost 4 bases and the J gene lost 3 bases, with 16 bases spanning the gap. The CDR3 sequence is 15 residues long. In DNA, the CDR3 is TGCAGTGCTACGACCCTGGACAGAGACAATCAGCCCCAGCATTTT. This encodes CSATTLDRDNQPQHF.

This clonotype was counted only a few times. The chain has TRBV6-1 and TRBJ1-2; the match to TRBD1 covers 7 bases. There are 14 residues in the CDR3. V lost 3 bases, J lost 2 bases, and 3 bases stayed unmatched. Germline CDR1 MNHNS, CDR2 SASEGT. The CDR3 here is CASSDYRGNYGYTF. The CDR3 DNA reads TGTGCCAGCAGTGATTACAGGGGAAACTATGGCTACACCTTC.

There are a few counts of this clonotype. This chain connects TRBV4-2 to TRBJ2-5; D might be TRBD1 (6 bases). CDR1 is LGHNA and CDR2 is YNFKEQ in the germline V gene. CDR3 size: 16 residues. Trimming removed 4 bases from V and 5 bases from J, with 20 bases in between. CDR3 nucleotide sequence: TGTGCCAGCAGCCGGTCCACAGGGATTCAAGGGGAGACCCAGTACTTC. It specifies CASSRSTGIQGETQYF.

This clonotype was counted only a few times. The J gene is TRBJ2-2, the V gene TRBV7-3; 8 bases agree with TRBD1. CDR3 length: 15 residues. V shed 10 bases and J 6 bases; nucleotides not matched to a gene: 13. Germline assignment: CDR1 SGHTA and CDR2 FQGTGA. CDR3 in DNA: TGTGCCACCAAACAGGGGGGTAGCTCCTCCGGGGAGCTGTTTTTT. Protein product: CATKQGGSSSGELFF.

This clonotype was recorded a few times. The V gene is TRBV3-1, the J gene TRBJ1-4, with a tentative D call TRBD1 (5 bases). Germline CDR1 and CDR2: LGHDT and YNNKEL (reference sequence). This CDR3 has 17 residues. V was clipped by 1 base and J by 3 bases, with 15 bases between them. CDR3 nucleotides: TGTGCCAGCAGCCAAGTTGGCAGGGCCGACCCTAATGAAAAACTGTTTTTT. It encodes CASSQVGRADPNEKLFF.